This T cell receptor (beta chain) was identified during a study of blood T cell repertoires in COVID-19. Overall study: Both acute and convalescent COVID-19 samples were obtained from the United States, Italy and Spain. Nucleic acid was either cDNA or gDNA, and it came from T cells, B-cell-depleted T cells, or PBMCs.

The protocol was immunoSEQ multiplex PCR, while the TCRdb copy is restricted to in-frame clones and leaves out a portion. The sample yields 100,000 to 110,000 clones, 87% seen once. Germline CDR1 reads MNHNS; CDR2 reads SASEGT. The CDR3 spans 17 residues. V shed 3 bases and J 1 base; nucleotides not matched to a gene: 10. The chain links TRBV6-1 to TRBJ2-3, with 7 bases identical to TRBD1. This TCR was sampled from a man between 25 and 39 years old in a cohort sampled during active COVID-19. The sequencing sample was made of peripheral blood. The CDR3 is CASSDSWVDRRTDTQYF. The CDR3 DNA follows: TGTGCCAGCAGTGATTCTTGGGTGGACAGGCGCACAGATACGCAGTATTTT.